The T cell receptor beta chain described here comes from a study of T cell repertoires in cytomegalovirus infection (dated by TCRdb to the late 2010s). About the full investigation: Donor HLA type was relevant to the analysis, because carriage of CMV infection together with the matching HLA type was indicated by public TCR beta signatures. The paper as a whole reports these results and caveats: In both this cohort and an independent roughly 360-donor cohort, the cumulative frequency of public TCR beta family members distinguished carriers of CMV infection plus the relevant HLA type. The ex vivo response was dominated by HLA-C-restricted CMV-specific TCR beta clonotypes, which also provided the single most frequent clonotype in two of eight donors.

The instrument given in TCRdb is Illumina HiSeq 1500. TCRdb ran its own pipeline on the public reads, namely fastp trimming at Q25 and MiXCR clone calling, and kept in-frame beta chains. CDR3 protein sequences are deduplicated, and each keeps its most common genes and DNA. The sample table lists roughly 230,000 distinct CDR3 sequences, roughly an eighth of them with a count of one. 1.5% to 2% of the sample lies in the top ten. From the cysteine up to the phenylalanine, the CDR3 has a length of 14 residues. The entry retains the CDR3 DNA only, 42 bases that are in frame from base 1. A distance of 22 bases separates the germline ends of V and J, which lose 7 bases and 10 bases respectively. CDR1 MDHEN and CDR2 SYDVKM are derived from the germline V gene. This clonotype has a count of ten or more. Its antigen specificity is not known. No much larger clone is present one base from it, and per-base qualities are unavailable.

Source material: PBMCs. The clonotype comes from a human donor in good health (CMV status not recorded). Some clones in this sample may be carry-over from other donors' samples. The rearrangement combines TRBV28 with TRBJ2-5, with TRBD1 perhaps the D gene, on 7 matching bases. The CDR3: CASTPGGSGGDQYF. The bases are TGTGCCAGCACCCCAGGGGGGTCCGGCGGGGACCAGTACTTC. The CDR3 plus the reference TRBV28 and TRBJ2-5 genes for the other parts give the full variable domain: DVKVTQSSRYLVKRTGEKVFLECVQDMDHENMFWYRQDPGLGLRLIYFSYDVKMKEKGDIPEGYSVSREKKERFSLILESASTNQTSMYLCASTPGGSGGDQYFGPGTRLLVL.